This entry describes one T cell receptor (beta chain). The sample is drawn from a study of shared clonotypes between healthy human individuals. Trimming shortened V by 1 base and J by 3 bases, and 10 bases separated the two germline ends. Germline lookup yields CDR1 MDHEN and CDR2 SYDVKM. This CDR3 contains 15 residues. The authors' processing: Junction-only immunoSEQ sequences carried no quality scores, so filtering differed. Sequencing was performed with immunoSEQ multiplex PCR; in TCRdb, only in-frame clones are kept and a portion is missing. V and J calls and clone size are as listed in that table; D and trimming were resolved from the DNA. The table lists 2 million to 3 million clones, 93% of them singletons.

The chain has TRBV28 and TRBJ1-3; D gene uncertain. This TCR was sampled from a man between 18 and 29 years old in good health. Some clones in this sample may be carry-over from other donors' samples. Sequenced: naive CD4+ T cells from PBMCs. Subset denoted: CD45RA+ positively selected. The CDR3 region is CASSLSGIRGNTIYF. CDR3 in DNA: TGTGCCAGCAGTTTATCGGGGATACGTGGAAACACCATATATTTT.